This T cell receptor (beta chain) was retrieved from a study of blood T cells in healthy people across ages. There were healthy Caucasian individuals from Russia, aged about 6 to 100, serving as donors. The extraction recovered at least 5.5 micrograms of total RNA per sample. This clonotype turned up a few times. With a J-beta primer mix and a sample-barcoded 5' primer, a second PCR ran 7 to 11 cycles. A template-switch adaptor that had 12 random nucleotides put a tag on each cDNA molecule. Using its own MiXCR run on the 5' RACE reads, TCRdb lists one record per CDR3 protein. The sample yields about 1.7 million distinct CDR3 sequences, about 28% seen once. The sequenced sample consisted of blood. The origin of this receptor is a woman under 40 in good health.

CDR3 sequence: CASSGTETQYF. The CDR3, as DNA: TGTGCCAGCTCAGGGACGGAGACCCAGTACTTC. This chain connects TRBV18 to TRBJ2-5; D is tentatively TRBD1 or TRBD2 (5 bases each). Trimming took off 5 bases at V and 5 bases at J, with 6 bases between the two ends. Germline assignment: CDR1 KGHSH and CDR2 LQKENI. The CDR3 consists of 11 residues. Using reference TRBV18 and TRBJ2-5 for the parts outside the CDR3, the full variable domain is NAGVMQNPRHLVRRRGQEARLRCSPMKGHSHVYWYRQLPEEGLKFMVYLQKENIIDESGMPKERFSAEFPKEGPSILRIQQVVRGDSAAYFCASSGTETQYFGPGTRLLVL.